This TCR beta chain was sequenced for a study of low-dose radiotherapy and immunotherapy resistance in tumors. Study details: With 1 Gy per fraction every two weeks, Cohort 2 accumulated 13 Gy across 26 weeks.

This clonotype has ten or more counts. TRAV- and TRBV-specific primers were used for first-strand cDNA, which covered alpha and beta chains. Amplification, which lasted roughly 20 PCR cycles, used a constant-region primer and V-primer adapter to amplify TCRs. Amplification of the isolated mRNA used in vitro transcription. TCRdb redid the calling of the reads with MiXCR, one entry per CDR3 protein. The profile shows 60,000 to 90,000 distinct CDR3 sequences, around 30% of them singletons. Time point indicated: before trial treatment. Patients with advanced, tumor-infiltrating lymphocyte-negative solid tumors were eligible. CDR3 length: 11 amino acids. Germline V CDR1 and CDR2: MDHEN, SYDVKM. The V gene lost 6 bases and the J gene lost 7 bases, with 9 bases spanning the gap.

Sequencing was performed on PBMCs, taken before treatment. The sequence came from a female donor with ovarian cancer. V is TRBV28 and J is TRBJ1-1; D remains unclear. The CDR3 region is CASRPEGEAFF. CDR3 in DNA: TGTGCCAGCAGACCAGAGGGTGAAGCTTTCTTT.